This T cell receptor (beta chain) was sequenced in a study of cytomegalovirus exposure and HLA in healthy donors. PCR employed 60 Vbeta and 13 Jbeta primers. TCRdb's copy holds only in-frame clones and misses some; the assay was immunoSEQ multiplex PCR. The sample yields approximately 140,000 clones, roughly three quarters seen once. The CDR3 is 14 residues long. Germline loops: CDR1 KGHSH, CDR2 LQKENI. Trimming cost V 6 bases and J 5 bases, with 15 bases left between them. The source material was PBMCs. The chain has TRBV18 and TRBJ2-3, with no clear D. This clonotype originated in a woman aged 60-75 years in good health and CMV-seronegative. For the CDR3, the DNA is TGTGCCAGCTCCGATCCAGTAATACGAGATACGCAGTATTTT. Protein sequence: CASSDPVIRDTQYF. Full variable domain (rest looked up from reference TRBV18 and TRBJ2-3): NAGVMQNPRHLVRRRGQEARLRCSPMKGHSHVYWYRQLPEEGLKFMVYLQKENIIDESGMPKERFSAEFPKEGPSILRIQQVVRGDSAAYFCASSDPVIRDTQYFGPGTRLTVL.